The clone carrying this TCR beta chain has a handful of counts. The source of the sample is a study of T-cell memory formation after mild COVID-19. Study summary: TCR clusters were largely donor specific.

V was pared by 0 bases and J by 1 base, with 14 bases between. Germline V gives CDR1 SGDLS, CDR2 YYNGEE. This CDR3 contains 16 residues. From the 5' RACE reads, TCRdb called clonotypes with MiXCR, one entry per CDR3 protein. The sample records fewer than 140,000 distinct CDR3 sequences, about 15% being singletons. Material for sequencing was PBMCs or a T cell subset sorted from them (not recorded which). The origin of this receptor is an adult woman who had mild COVID-19 (a few samples of this study predate the infection). Cell type and time point are not known. The rearrangement uses TRBV9 and TRBJ2-7; D is possibly TRBD2 (6 bases). The CDR3 spells CASSVDGVSGSYEQYF. Written as DNA, the CDR3 is TGTGCCAGCAGCGTAGATGGGGTTAGCGGTTCCTACGAGCAGTACTTC. The whole variable domain, filled in from reference TRBV9 and TRBJ2-7, reads DSGVTQTPKHLITATGQRVTLRCSPRSGDLSVYWYQQSLDQGLQFLIQYYNGEERAKGNILERFSAQQFPDLHSELNLSSLELGDSALYFCASSVDGVSGSYEQYFGPGTRLTVT.